These 2 T cell receptor beta chains were all obtained from the same sample, sequenced in a study of identical twins. TCRdb recomputed calls from the 5' RACE reads with MiXCR, one row per CDR3 protein. The sample has a few hundred thousand distinct CDR3 sequences; about 8.3% are singletons. These sequences were also reported in another study, on yellow fever vaccine responses in identical twins.

Material for sequencing was CD8+ T cells sorted from blood. The receptor set was obtained from a woman between 18 and 30 years old in good health.

This sequence joins TRBV9 and TRBJ2-5; 9 bases fit TRBD1. This CDR3 region has 14 residues. Germline CDR1 and CDR2: SGDLS and YYNGEE. Germline trimming cut 2 bases from V and 9 bases from J; bases unmatched to any gene: 8. This chain's CDR3 is CASSVGQGVESQYF. CDR3 sequence (DNA): TGTGCCAGCAGCGTGGGACAGGGTGTGGAGTCCCAGTACTTC.

The V call is TRBV20-1, the J call TRBJ2-5, with D possibly called TRBD1 or TRBD2 (5 bases each). The germline V gene has CDR1 DFQATT and CDR2 SNEGSKA (reference sequence). The CDR3 has 12 residues. The germline V and J ends were trimmed by 6 bases and 5 bases, with 13 bases remaining between them. In DNA, the CDR3 is TGCAGTGCAACGGGACCTGGTGAGACCCAGTACTTC. Translated: CSATGPGETQYF.